This T cell receptor (beta chain) derives from a study of CD8+ T cells in alopecia areata. CD4+ and CD8+ T cells were sorted from PBMCs stained for CD3, CD4 and CD8. CDR3 size: 16 residues. Germline loops: CDR1 SGHRS, CDR2 YFSETQ. V dropped 3 bases and J dropped 5; count of bases not matched to a gene: 5. Isolated RNA was reverse transcribed into cDNA used as the sequencing template. Sequenced by immunoSEQ multiplex PCR; TCRdb stores in-frame clones only, minus some. The data contain roughly 140,000 clones, approximately 60% of them seen just once; the ten biggest clones take up less than 40%. This receptor was identified in a human donor in good health. The sequenced material came from CD8+ T cells sorted from blood. The chain recombines TRBV5-1 with TRBJ2-6; 10 nucleotides align to TRBD1. For the CDR3, the DNA is TGCGCCAGCAGCTATGGACAGGGGGGCTGGGCCAACGTCCTGACTTTC. This codes for CASSYGQGGWANVLTF.